The 30 T cell receptor beta chains below were found in one sample sequenced in a study of T-cell memory formation after mild COVID-19. TCRdb reanalysed the 5' RACE reads using MiXCR and keeps one entry per CDR3 protein. The sample records about 120,000 distinct CDR3 sequences, about 20% being singletons. Sequenced input: PBMCs or a T cell subset sorted from them (not recorded which). The receptors were sampled from a young man who had mild COVID-19 (a few samples of this study predate the infection). Cell type and time point are not known.

The chain has TRBV7-7 and TRBJ2-7; D might be TRBD2 (5 bases). CDR3 length equals 13 residues. Trimming took off 3 bases at V and 3 bases at J, with 9 bases between the two ends. The germline V gene encodes CDR1 SSHAT and CDR2 FNYEAQ (reference sequence). The CDR3 sequence is CASSFYAGYEQYF. DNA for the CDR3: TGTGCCAGCAGCTTCTACGCGGGCTACGAGCAGTACTTC.

The chain carries TRBV24-1 and TRBJ2-1, with 10 bases matching TRBD2. The germline V gene has CDR1 KGHDR and CDR2 SFDVKD. After removal of 4 bases from V and 8 bases from J, the junction contained 10 bases not matched to a gene. The CDR3 has 16 residues. CDR3 nucleotide sequence: TGTGCCACCAGTGACAACGAGCGGGGGGGCCTGGATGAGCAGTTCTTC. This sequence encodes CATSDNERGGLDEQFF.

This clonotype came up many times. This rearrangement joins TRBV6-4 to TRBJ2-3; D might be TRBD2 (5 bases). Per the germline V gene, CDR1 is MRHNA and CDR2 is SNTAGT. Trimming took 3 bases from V and 0 from J, leaving 10 bases between them. CDR3 length equals 15 residues. The CDR3 coding sequence is TGTGCCAGCAGTGAAGAGGGATCTAGCACAGATACGCAGTATTTT. Amino acid sequence: CASSEEGSSTDTQYF.

CDR3 sequence: CASSLDLSGGGEQFF. As DNA, the CDR3 is TGCGCCAGCAGCTTGGACTTATCGGGAGGTGGTGAGCAGTTCTTC. The chain recombines TRBV5-1 with TRBJ2-1; the match to TRBD2 covers 7 bases. This CDR3 is built from 15 residues. Trimming at V came to 0 bases and at J to 9 bases, leaving 9 bases not matched to a gene. Germline CDR1 and CDR2: SGHRS and YFSETQ.

There are a few counts of this clonotype. The CDR3 coding sequence is TGCAGCGGGCAGGTCAAGGCGGAAAACATTCAGTACTTC. It is translated as CSGQVKAENIQYF. The chain is built from TRBV29-1 and TRBJ2-4; D not resolved. CDR3 size: 13 residues. Trimming pared 7 bases from V and 5 bases from J, leaving 15 bases between. Germline V gives CDR1 SQVTM, CDR2 ANQGSEA.

The CDR3 loop reads CASITSGGYTQYF. For the CDR3, the DNA is TGTGCCAGCATTACTAGCGGGGGCTATACGCAGTATTTT. The chain links TRBV2 to TRBJ2-3, with TRBD2 matching 11 bases. Trimming cost V 7 bases and J 7 bases; bases outside gene matches: 4. CDR1 is SNHLY, CDR2 FYNNEI, per germline. This CDR3 is built from 13 residues.

The chain carries TRBV4-3 and TRBJ1-3, with D maybe TRBD1 (5 bases). The CDR3 length is 17 residues. Looked up from germline, CDR1 is LGHNA and CDR2 is YSLEER. Trimming removed 5 bases from V and 4 bases from J, with 21 bases in between. The CDR3 loop reads CASSSNRQGLDGNTIYF. For the CDR3, the DNA is TGCGCCAGCAGCAGCAACAGGCAGGGTCTAGACGGAAACACCATATATTTT.

This clonotype was recorded a few times. The rearrangement uses TRBV4-1 and TRBJ2-7; D not resolved. Germline V lookup: CDR1 MGHRA, CDR2 YSYEKL. V was pared by 1 base and J by 7 bases, with 14 bases between. CDR3 length: 14 amino acids. The CDR3 nucleotides are TGCGCCAGCAGCCAAGGCCGCGGTGTTGGGGAGCAGTACTTC. Translated: CASSQGRGVGEQYF.

This clonotype was picked up a small number of times. The V and J genes are TRBV29-1 and TRBJ2-1; 9 positions match TRBD1. The germline V gene has CDR1 SQVTM and CDR2 ANQGSEA. The CDR3 loop spans 15 amino acids. The junction had 19 bases not matched to a gene; V was cut back by 5 bases and J by 14 bases. The DNA of the CDR3 is TGCAGCGTTAAATACACCGGGACAGGGACTGGACGGGAGTTCTTC. Translated, it gives CSVKYTGTGTGREFF.

The chain employs TRBV12-3 or TRBV12-4 and TRBJ1-5; D not certain. V lost 2 bases and J 1 base, leaving 3 bases between the germline ends. The CDR3 sequence is 13 residues long. As DNA, the CDR3 is TGTGCCAGCAGTTTAACGAGCAATCAGCCCCAGCATTTT. Protein product: CASSLTSNQPQHF.

This clonotype appeared a few times. This rearrangement joins TRBV4-3 to TRBJ2-7; unclear D gene. This CDR3 is built from 15 residues. V was trimmed by 1 base and J by 3 bases, leaving 13 bases between them. Per the germline V gene, CDR1 is LGHNA and CDR2 is YSLEER. The CDR3 nucleotides are TGCGCCAGCAGCCAAGTACTCGGACGGCACTACGAGCAGTACTTC. Its translation: CASSQVLGRHYEQYF.

The chain links TRBV4-1 to TRBJ1-6; D gene ambiguous. This CDR3 has 19 amino acids. Germline lookup yields CDR1 MGHRA and CDR2 YSYEKL. Trimming took 5 bases from V and 0 from J, leaving 20 bases between them. The CDR3 loop is CASSDGGRRRSSYNSPLHF. CDR3 nucleotides: TGCGCCAGCAGCGATGGCGGTCGAAGACGTAGCTCCTATAATTCACCCCTCCACTTT.

This clonotype was detected a few times. The J gene is TRBJ1-1, the V gene TRBV27; D unclear. The length of the CDR3 is 13 residues. Deletions cut 1 base from V and 1 base from J, with 4 bases between. The germline CDR1 and CDR2 sequences are MNHEY and SMNVEV (reference sequence). CDR3 in DNA: TGTGCCAGCAGTTTATGGGGGAACACTGAAGCTTTCTTT. Translation gives CASSLWGNTEAFF.

V gene TRBV6-2 or TRBV6-3 combines with J gene TRBJ2-7; the D call may be TRBD1 or TRBD2 (5 bases each). Germline CDR1 MNHEY, CDR2 SVGEGT. CDR3 length: 14 residues. Trimming stripped 4 bases from V and 1 base from J, with 11 bases between. CDR3 sequence: CASSLRGRSYEQYV. The CDR3 DNA reads TGTGCCAGCAGTTTACGGGGACGGTCCTACGAGCAGTACGTC.

The chain links TRBV18 to TRBJ2-7; D call uncertain. V was shortened by 0 bases and J by 6 bases, with 6 bases between the two germline ends. From germline, CDR1 is KGHSH and CDR2 LQKENI. The length of the CDR3 is 12 residues. CDR3 in amino acids: CASSPPGSEQYF. CDR3 in DNA: TGTGCCAGCTCACCACCGGGGTCCGAGCAGTACTTC. Complete variable domain (other parts from reference TRBV18 and TRBJ2-7): NAGVMQNPRHLVRRRGQEARLRCSPMKGHSHVYWYRQLPEEGLKFMVYLQKENIIDESGMPKERFSAEFPKEGPSILRIQQVVRGDSAAYFCASSPPGSEQYFGPGTRLTVT.

In its sample, this clonotype was seen a few times. This chain joins TRBV6-6 and TRBJ2-3; the D is unclear. In germline, CDR1 is MNHNY, CDR2 SVGAGI (reference sequence). Trimming removed 2 bases from V and 8 bases from J, with 17 bases in between. This CDR3 comprises 15 residues. The CDR3 spells CASSYSDPSSGTQYF. The CDR3 DNA reads as TGTGCCAGCAGTTACAGCGACCCAAGTAGTGGTACGCAGTATTTT.

This clonotype showed up just once. This sequence joins TRBV2 and TRBJ1-5; D gene uncertain. The V end was cut by 0 bases, the J end by 3 bases, with 9 bases between. CDR1 and CDR2 from the germline V gene are SNHLY and FYNNEI. The CDR3 extends over 15 amino acids. The CDR3 DNA sequence: TGTGCCAGCAGTGAAGCCGACCCAGCCAATCAGCCCCAGCATTTT. Protein: CASSEADPANQPQHF.

The chain has TRBV10-3 and TRBJ2-3, with D unresolved. Germline CDR1 ENHRY, CDR2 SYGVKD. The CDR3 spans 13 residues. V lost 3 bases and J lost 4, with 8 bases in between. CDR3 in DNA: TGTGCCATCAGTGACCCAGCCCCAGATACGCAGTATTTT. This translates into CAISDPAPDTQYF.

V gene TRBV4-1 combines with J gene TRBJ2-7; tentative D call: TRBD2 (6 bases). The germline V gene has CDR1 MGHRA and CDR2 YSYEKL. Between the trimmed V and J ends, which lost 3 bases and 9 bases, there was a span of 18 bases. The CDR3 has 14 amino acids. DNA for the CDR3: TGCGCCAGCAGCCATGAGCGGGCCCCAGAGGGGCAGTACTTC. Protein sequence: CASSHERAPEGQYF.

This clonotype turned up a few times. CDR3: CASTAGEETQYF. CDR3 in DNA: TGCGCCAGCACGGCGGGGGAAGAGACCCAGTACTTC. The V gene is TRBV5-1, the J gene TRBJ2-5; 7 bases line up with TRBD2. There are 12 residues in the CDR3. Germline-derived CDR1 and CDR2 are SGHRS and YFSETQ. The trim removed 6 bases at V and 3 bases at J, leaving 2 bases unmatched.

This clonotype was found a few times. This chain links TRBV20-1 with TRBJ1-2, with D hard to call. V lost 4 bases to trimming and J lost 8 bases, with 5 bases between them. Germline CDR1 is DFQATT and CDR2 is SNEGSKA (reference sequence). The CDR3 sequence is 9 residues long. CDR3 in DNA: TGCAGTGCTAATTTGGGCTACACCTTC. It specifies CSANLGYTF.

The genes are TRBV4-3 and TRBJ2-1; tentative D call: TRBD2 (5 bases). Deletions cut 0 bases from V and 6 bases from J, with 9 bases between. From germline, CDR1 is LGHNA and CDR2 YSLEER. This CDR3 spans 14 amino acids. The CDR3 sequence: CASSQELGSNEQFF. The DNA of the CDR3 is TGCGCCAGCAGCCAAGAACTAGGAAGCAATGAGCAGTTCTTC.

The chain employs TRBV28 and TRBJ2-5; 8 nucleotides agree with TRBD2. V lost 7 bases, J lost 0 bases, and 4 bases stayed unmatched. The CDR3 spans 14 residues. Germline lookup yields CDR1 MDHEN and CDR2 SYDVKM. In nucleotides, the CDR3 is TGTGCCAGCAACCAGCGGGGGTACCAAGAGACCCAGTACTTC. Its translation: CASNQRGYQETQYF.

This clonotype turned up a few times. This rearrangement joins TRBV12-3 or TRBV12-4 to TRBJ2-5; D gene ambiguous. Trimming pared 3 bases from V and 5 bases from J, leaving 7 bases between. The CDR3 runs 12 residues. The CDR3 reads CASSFIQETQYF. CDR3 nucleotide sequence: TGTGCCAGCAGTTTTATACAGGAGACCCAGTACTTC.

This chain joins TRBV2 and TRBJ2-7; D remains ambiguous. This CDR3 is built from 13 residues. Trimming took off 11 bases at V and 3 bases at J, with 17 bases between the two ends. The germline V gene has CDR1 SNHLY and CDR2 FYNNEI. CDR3 loop: CAGSGEAGYEQYF. As DNA, the CDR3 is TGTGCCGGAAGTGGGGAAGCAGGCTACGAGCAGTACTTC.

For this clonotype: With a much larger clone just one base away, this may be a read error. The chain carries TRBV7-6 and TRBJ2-1; 8 bases fit TRBD2. Germline lookup yields CDR1 SGHVS and CDR2 FNYEAQ. This CDR3 region has 17 residues. The CDR3 DNA reads as TGTGACAGCAGCTTCCTTCCCGTCTTTAGCGGGGACAATGAGCAGTTCTTC. Amino acids: CDSSFLPVFSGDNEQFF.

This clonotype has just a few counts. The CDR3, as DNA: TGTGCCAGCAGCGGGGGATCTGAGTACAATGAGCAGTTCTTC. Encoded protein: CASSGGSEYNEQFF. The chain recombines TRBV9 with TRBJ2-1, with D unclear. Per germline, CDR1 SGDLS and CDR2 YYNGEE. Between the trimmed V and J ends, which lost 3 bases and 4 bases, there was a span of 11 bases. The CDR3 covers 14 residues.

The chain uses TRBV19 and TRBJ2-7; 8 positions match TRBD2. Trimming removed 5 bases from V and 2 bases from J; junction bases left unmatched: 11. Germline CDR1 is LNHDA and CDR2 is SQIVND (reference sequence). The CDR3 length is 16 residues. The CDR3 bases are TGTGCCAGTAGTGCGGGACTAGGCTCCTTCACCTACGAGCAGTACTTC. Its translation: CASSAGLGSFTYEQYF. The whole variable domain, filled in from reference TRBV19 and TRBJ2-7, reads DGGITQSPKYLFRKEGQNVTLSCEQNLNHDAMYWYRQDPGQGLRLIYYSQIVNDFQKGDIAEGYSVSREKKESFPLTVTSAQKNPTAFYLCASSAGLGSFTYEQYFGPGTRLTVT.

The V and J genes are TRBV4-3 and TRBJ1-2; TRBD1 matches 7 bases. This CDR3 has 15 residues. Germline CDR1 reads LGHNA; CDR2 reads YSLEER. Unmatched junction bases numbered 6, after V lost 4 bases and J lost 1 base. The chain's CDR3 is CASSPRGGDNYGYTF. For the CDR3, the DNA is TGCGCCAGCAGCCCAAGAGGGGGCGATAACTATGGCTACACCTTC.

This clonotype showed up just a few times. The chain has TRBV29-1 and TRBJ1-2, with no clear D. The germline CDR1 and CDR2 sequences are SQVTM and ANQGSEA. The CDR3 spans 11 residues. The V end lost 3 bases, the J end lost 6 bases, and 8 bases lay between the germline ends. The CDR3 DNA follows: TGCAGCGTTGATAGAGGCGATGGCTACACCTTC. This codes for CSVDRGDGYTF. Full variable domain (missing parts from reference TRBV29-1 and TRBJ1-2): SAVISQKPSRDICQRGTSLTIQCQVDSQVTMMFWYRQQPGQSLTLIATANQGSEATYESGFVIDKFPISRPNLTFSTLTVSNMSPEDSSIYLCSVDRGDGYTFGSGTRLTVV.